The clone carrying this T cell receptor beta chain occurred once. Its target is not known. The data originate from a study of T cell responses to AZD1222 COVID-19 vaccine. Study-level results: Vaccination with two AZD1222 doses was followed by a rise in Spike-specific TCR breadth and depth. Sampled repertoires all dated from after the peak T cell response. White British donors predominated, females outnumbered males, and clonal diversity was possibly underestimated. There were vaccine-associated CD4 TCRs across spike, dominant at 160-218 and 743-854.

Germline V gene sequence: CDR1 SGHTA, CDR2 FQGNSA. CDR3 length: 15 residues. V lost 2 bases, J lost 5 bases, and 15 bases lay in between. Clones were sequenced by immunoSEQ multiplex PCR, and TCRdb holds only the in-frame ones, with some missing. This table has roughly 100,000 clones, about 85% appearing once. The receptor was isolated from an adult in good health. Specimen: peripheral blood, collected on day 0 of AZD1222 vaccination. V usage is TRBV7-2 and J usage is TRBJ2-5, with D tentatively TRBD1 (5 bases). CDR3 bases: TGTGCCAGCAGCTTATCATTGCTGGGGCGGGAGACCCAGTACTTC. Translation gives CASSLSLLGRETQYF.